This T cell receptor beta chain is from a study of T cell responses to AZD1222 COVID-19 vaccine. The study, taken as a whole, reports: Vaccine-associated CD4 TCRs spanned spike, dominant at 160-218 and 743-854.

The method was immunoSEQ multiplex PCR; TCRdb's version includes in-frame clones alone and lacks a portion of them. The sample has 65,000 to 70,000 clones, around 78% seen once; the top ten hold around a quarter. The CDR3 sequence is 17 residues long. Germline V lookup: CDR1 SGHRS, CDR2 YFSETQ. V lost 0 bases, J lost 3 bases, and 18 bases lay in between. Notes on this clone: The antigen is undetermined.

The receptor was derived from an adult who received the AZD1222 COVID-19 vaccine. The V and J genes are TRBV5-1 and TRBJ1-1; TRBD1 might be the D (5 bases). The specimen was peripheral blood, collected 28 days after the second AZD1222 dose. CDR3 DNA: TGCGCCAGCAGCTTGGCCATTAACCGGGGCTGGGACACTGAAGCTTTCTTT. Its protein product is CASSLAINRGWDTEAFF.